The next 22 T cell receptor beta chains were all read from a single sample in a study of T cell responses to AZD1222 COVID-19 vaccine. Profiling relied on immunoSEQ multiplex PCR, and the TCRdb table lists in-frame clones only, not all of them. The data contain 140,000 to 150,000 clones, roughly 91% of them singletons. Sequencing was performed on peripheral blood, taken on day 0 of AZD1222 vaccination. The receptors were sampled from an adult in good health.

The chain joins TRBV5-1 to TRBJ1-1; no clear D gene. Per germline, CDR1 SGHRS and CDR2 YFSETQ. The CDR3 length is 15 residues. The V end lost 4 bases, the J end lost 0 bases, and 13 bases lay between the germline ends. CDR3 sequence reads: CASSPSGIMNTEAFF. The CDR3 DNA reads TGCGCCAGCAGCCCCTCCGGGATTATGAACACTGAAGCTTTCTTT. Full variable domain (remainder filled in from reference TRBV5-1 and TRBJ1-1): KAGVTQTPRYLIKTRGQQVTLSCSPISGHRSVSWYQQTPGQGLQFLFEYFSETQRNKGNFPGRFSGRQFSNSRSEMNVSTLELGDSALYLCASSPSGIMNTEAFFGQGTRLTVV.

The rearrangement uses TRBV10-1 and TRBJ1-6, with D possibly matching TRBD1 (5 bases). Germline-derived CDR1 and CDR2 are WNHNN and SYGVQD (reference sequence). The CDR3 is 13 residues long. The ends were cut back, 5 bases at V and 7 bases at J, with 9 bases in the middle. CDR3 loop: CASSQGLNSPLHF. The CDR3 DNA is TGCGCCAGCAGTCAGGGACTCAATTCACCCCTCCACTTT.

The CDR3 DNA sequence: TGTGCCAGCAGTGAAGCCCGATTACGAGGCTACACCTTC. Its translation is CASSEARLRGYTF. V usage is TRBV2 and J usage is TRBJ1-2; D remains ambiguous. This CDR3 has 13 amino acids. The V and J ends lost 0 bases and 8 bases respectively, with 10 bases between them. The germline gives CDR1 SNHLY, CDR2 FYNNEI.

This clone was seen only once. The CDR3: CSVGAWTEAFF. The CDR3 DNA reads TGCAGCGTTGGTGCTTGGACTGAAGCTTTCTTT. The genes are TRBV29-1 and TRBJ1-1; no clear D. Germline assignment: CDR1 SQVTM and CDR2 ANQGSEA. This CDR3 comprises 11 residues. The V gene lost 4 bases and the J gene lost 5 bases, with 8 bases spanning the gap.

J is TRBJ1-4 and V is TRBV19, with TRBD1 matching over 10 bases. V dropped 5 bases and J dropped 6; count of bases not matched to a gene: 6. Germline CDR1 reads LNHDA; CDR2 reads SQIVND (reference sequence). The CDR3 loop spans 15 amino acids. The CDR3 region has the DNA TGTGCCAGTAGTCCGTCGGGACAGGGGTATGAAAAACTGTTTTTT. Translated: CASSPSGQGYEKLFF.

The chain couples TRBV5-1 to TRBJ2-7, with 8 positions matching TRBD1. There are 15 residues in the CDR3. The V gene's germline CDR1 is SGHRS and CDR2 YFSETQ. With V trimmed by 3 bases and J by 3 bases, 8 bases remained unmatched. As DNA, the CDR3 is TGCGCCAGCAGCTCTCAGGGGGCGCCTGGCTACGAGCAGTACTTC. This gives the protein CASSSQGAPGYEQYF.

V and J are TRBV4-1 and TRBJ2-7; D tentatively fits TRBD1 or TRBD2 (5 bases each). The CDR3 is made up of 15 amino acids. V was trimmed by 1 base and J by 3 bases, leaving 13 bases between them. Germline CDR1 MGHRA, CDR2 YSYEKL. This chain's CDR3 is CASSQAPGAYYEQYF. CDR3 bases: TGCGCCAGCAGCCAAGCCCCCGGGGCCTACTACGAGCAGTACTTC.

This chain uses TRBV7-9 with TRBJ2-1; no clear D gene. Between the trimmed V and J ends, which lost 2 bases and 0 bases, there was a span of 8 bases. Germline V gene data show CDR1 as SEHNR and CDR2 as FQNEAQ (reference sequence). The CDR3 consists of 15 residues. The DNA for the CDR3 is TGTGCCAGCAGCTTAAGCAGAAGCTCCTACAATGAGCAGTTCTTC. Its translation is CASSLSRSSYNEQFF.

The chain links TRBV15 to TRBJ2-1; no firm D call. The CDR3 contains 13 residues. Germline assignment: CDR1 LNHNV and CDR2 YYDKDF (reference sequence). V was cut by 0 bases and J by 9 bases, with 9 bases left in between. CDR3 nucleotide sequence: TGTGCCACCAGCAGAGATCGGGCAGGTGAGCAGTTCTTC. It is translated as CATSRDRAGEQFF. The full variable domain, its missing parts supplied by reference TRBV15 and TRBJ2-1, is DAMVIQNPRYQVTQFGKPVTLSCSQTLNHNVMYWYQQKSSQAPKLLFHYYDKDFNNEADTPDNFQSRRPNTSFCFLDIRSPGLGDTAMYLCATSRDRAGEQFFGPGTRLTVL.

This clone came up a few times. The V and J genes are TRBV5-4 and TRBJ1-2; D is possibly TRBD1 (6 bases). CDR1 and CDR2 (germline): SGHNT, YYREEE (reference sequence). This CDR3 contains 15 residues. The ends were cut back, 4 bases at V and 4 bases at J, with 17 bases in the middle. DNA for the CDR3: TGTGCCAGCAGCCCGGACAGTACCGAGTTCTATGGCTACACCTTC. Its translation: CASSPDSTEFYGYTF. The whole variable domain, filled in from reference TRBV5-4 and TRBJ1-2, reads ETGVTQSPTHLIKTRGQQVTLRCSSQSGHNTVSWYQQALGQGPQFIFQYYREEENGRGNFPPRFSGLQFPNYSSELNVNALELDDSALYLCASSPDSTEFYGYTFGSGTRLTVV.

This clone was observed a single time. The chain employs TRBV11-2 and TRBJ1-5, with D perhaps TRBD1 (6 bases). Trimming pared 8 bases from V and 8 bases from J, leaving 16 bases between. CDR1 is SGHAT and CDR2 is FQNNGV in the germline V gene. The CDR3 is 13 residues long. Here the CDR3 reads CASGGQRGEPQHF. Here the CDR3 DNA reads TGTGCCAGCGGGGGGCAGCGTGGGGAGCCCCAGCATTTT.

The chain recombines TRBV6-5 with TRBJ1-4; TRBD1 agrees at 10 bases. Germline V lookup: CDR1 MNHEY, CDR2 SVGAGI. The CDR3 is made up of 14 amino acids. Germline trimming cut 6 bases from V and 6 bases from J; bases unmatched to any gene: 4. The CDR3 DNA reads TGTGCCAGCAGATCGACAGGGGGCGATGAAAAACTGTTTTTT. Amino acids: CASRSTGGDEKLFF.

This chain uses TRBV12-3 or TRBV12-4 with TRBJ2-7; D is undetermined. Trimming took off 6 bases at V and 3 bases at J, with 12 bases between the two ends. The length of the CDR3 is 13 residues. CDR3 sequence (DNA): TGTGCCAGCAGCCCCGACCCCAACTACGAGCAGTACTTC. Its protein is CASSPDPNYEQYF.

The rearrangement uses TRBV24-1 and TRBJ2-2; 9 bases map to TRBD1. There are 18 residues in the CDR3. Trimming took 3 bases from V and 4 from J; bases not matched to a gene: 11. Germline CDR1 and CDR2: KGHDR and SFDVKD. The CDR3 loop is CATSDAPGQGYGTGELFF. The CDR3 region has the DNA TGTGCCACCAGTGATGCGCCGGGACAGGGATATGGCACCGGGGAGCTGTTTTTT.

The V gene is TRBV4-2, the J gene TRBJ1-3; no clear D. Germline V lookup: CDR1 LGHNA, CDR2 YNFKEQ. The V end was cut by 8 bases, the J end by 0 bases, with 11 bases between. There are 14 residues in the CDR3. CDR3 region: CASRNELSGNTIYF. For the CDR3, the DNA is TGTGCCAGCCGGAATGAACTCTCTGGAAACACCATATATTTT.

The chain couples TRBV7-2 to TRBJ2-5, with 10 positions matching TRBD2. This CDR3 contains 15 residues. CDR1 is SGHTA, CDR2 FQGNSA, per germline. V shed 4 bases, J shed 4 bases, and the junction held 6 bases outside the gene matches. CDR3 loop: CASSYQRGGGETQYF. The CDR3, as DNA: TGTGCCAGCAGCTACCAGCGGGGGGGCGGAGAGACCCAGTACTTC.

This chain joins TRBV2 and TRBJ1-5; 7 bases align to TRBD1. V dropped 3 bases and J dropped 2; count of bases not matched to a gene: 4. CDR3 length: 15 residues. Germline loops: CDR1 SNHLY, CDR2 FYNNEI. The CDR3 here is CASSDRGLGNQPQHF. The CDR3 DNA reads TGTGCCAGCAGTGATAGGGGGCTCGGCAATCAGCCCCAGCATTTT. The full variable domain, completed using reference TRBV2 and TRBJ1-5, is EPEVTQTPSHQVTQMGQEVILRCVPISNHLYFYWYRQILGQKVEFLVSFYNNEISEKSEIFDDQFSVERPDGSNFTLKIRSTKLEDSAMYFCASSDRGLGNQPQHFGDGTRLSIL.

This chain joins TRBV10-3 and TRBJ1-2, with a tentative D call TRBD1 (5 bases). V was clipped by 6 bases and J by 4 bases, with 18 bases between them. There are 15 residues in the CDR3. Germline V gives CDR1 ENHRY, CDR2 SYGVKD. The CDR3 DNA is TGTGCCATCAGCGCTGGGGACCTACCACTCTATGGCTACACCTTC. Its translation: CAISAGDLPLYGYTF.

The rearrangement uses TRBV27 and TRBJ1-1; no clear D. V lost 4 bases to trimming and J lost 1 base, with 10 bases between them. CDR3 length: 14 residues. The germline V gene has CDR1 MNHEY and CDR2 SMNVEV (reference sequence). The CDR3 DNA is TGTGCCAGCAGTTCCCAGAGCAGGAACACTGAAGCTTTCTTT. It specifies CASSSQSRNTEAFF.

This clone was detected only once. V usage is TRBV2 and J usage is TRBJ2-5; D ambiguous. V dropped 8 bases and J dropped 5 bases, with 3 bases sitting between them. The CDR3 spans 9 residues. Looked up from germline, CDR1 is SNHLY and CDR2 is FYNNEI. The CDR3 sequence is CASGETQYF. The CDR3 DNA reads as TGTGCCAGCGGCGAGACCCAGTACTTC.

This clone was observed once. The gene calls are TRBV2 and TRBJ2-6; a weak D match, TRBD1 (6 bases). The length of the CDR3 is 15 residues. Germline V gene lookup returns CDR1 SNHLY and CDR2 FYNNEI. Trimming pared 4 bases from V and 2 bases from J, leaving 9 bases between. The CDR3 bases are TGTGCCAGCAGTGTTAACAGGGCTGGGGCCAACGTCCTGACTTTC. As protein: CASSVNRAGANVLTF.

This clone was picked up a small number of times. V usage is TRBV18 and J usage is TRBJ1-4; 9 bases are shared with TRBD1. Germline assignment: CDR1 KGHSH and CDR2 LQKENI. This CDR3 contains 17 residues. The trim removed 2 bases at V and 4 bases at J, leaving 8 bases unmatched. In DNA, the CDR3 is TGTGCCAGCTCACCAATGGGACAGGGACCACGTAATGAAAAACTGTTTTTT. This translates into CASSPMGQGPRNEKLFF.